These T cell receptor beta chains were read from a single sample in a study of blood T cell repertoires in COVID-19. Some clones are missing from TCRdb's copy, which holds only in-frame ones; the method was immunoSEQ multiplex PCR. The table shows around 150,000 clones, with about 86% occurring only once. The source material was peripheral blood. These TCRs come from a man aged 65 to 79 with acute or convalescent COVID-19. Each CDR3 is given with its conserved first and last residue.

TRBV11-3	TRBJ2-1	CASSGLVGPGGEQFF
TRBV10-2	TRBJ1-6	CASSEKTGVGSPLHF
TRBV7-7	TRBJ2-7	CASSQPTSGKTGGEQYF
TRBV4-3	TRBJ2-3	CASSQQLATSTDTQYF
TRBV5-1	TRBJ2-2	CASTKGAANTGELFF
TRBV4-2	TRBJ2-7	CASSQYLSNEQYF
TRBV3-1/TRBV3-2	TRBJ1-5	CASSQDPVDQPQHF
TRBV28	TRBJ1-2	CATVTGYGYTF
TRBV3-1/TRBV3-2	TRBJ1-4	CASSQGERPTNEKLFF
TRBV5-4	TRBJ2-1	CASSSTTAHEQFF
TRBV5-1	TRBJ1-6	CASSMGQDASPLHF
TRBV3-1/TRBV3-2	TRBJ2-7	CASSQKGGGLAGVYEQYF
TRBV27	TRBJ2-1	CASSLLAGGGNEQFF
TRBV5-6	TRBJ2-7	CASSLSYRAHEQYF
TRBV27	TRBJ2-2	CASSFSRGNAGELFF
TRBV14	TRBJ2-1	CASSPQRNNEQFF
TRBV4-3	TRBJ2-7	CASSNRDRAGEQYF
TRBV6-6	TRBJ1-1	CASSYSGGQNTEAFF
TRBV11-1	TRBJ2-3	CASSGTSGRTDTQYF
TRBV4-2	TRBJ2-7	CASSHLAEESYEQYF
TRBV7-9	TRBJ2-1	CASSLATGPGGNEQFF
TRBV5-5	TRBJ1-2	CASSPTDNYGYTF
TRBV29-1	TRBJ2-3	CSAVQGSDTQYF
TRBV6-4	TRBJ2-1	CASSAGGSSYNEQFF
TRBV18	TRBJ2-1	CASSPGRVSYNEQFF
TRBV30	TRBJ2-2	CASSPGLGIGELFF
TRBV7-8	TRBJ2-1	CASSLVSGTPAVYNEQFF
TRBV7-6	TRBJ2-7	CASSSLFGGSGEQYF
TRBV19	TRBJ2-3	CASSIYAGSLYF
TRBV30	TRBJ2-7	CAWSVSPGNYEQYF
TRBV10-3	TRBJ2-1	CAISESQAGYDEQFF
TRBV12-3/TRBV12-4	TRBJ2-7	CASSPTGYHEQYF
TRBV14	TRBJ2-1	CASSQYTGRGLAVNNEQFF
TRBV27	TRBJ2-1	CASSFSGLAGNEQFF
TRBV6-5	TRBJ2-1	CASSPGLAGVVEQFF
TRBV18	TRBJ1-1	CASSPTAGDRGAFF
TRBV5-4	TRBJ2-2	CASSLPTGDTGELFF
TRBV5-1	TRBJ1-2	CASSSRDRDGYTF
TRBV9	TRBJ2-7	CASSFSSGSYEQYF